This TCR beta chain was sequenced in a study of regulatory T cells in long-lasting Graves disease. Libraries of TCR beta came from iRepertoire HTBI primers plus Arm-PCR of CDR3 regions. TCRdb re-derived calls from the multiplex PCR reads in MiXCR, one entry per CDR3 protein. The sample includes just over 600,000 distinct CDR3 sequences, about 15% of them seen just once. Details on this clonotype: A much larger clonotype is one base distant, so this may be a read error.

As for time point: newly diagnosed GD, antithyroid drugs for less than 3 months. Extracted RNA from PBMCs served as the source of the TCR library. An endocrinology unit in Xi'an, China, supplied the patients. CDR1 is SEHNR, CDR2 FQNEAQ, per germline (reference sequence). This CDR3 has 15 residues. Another study also made use of these data, one on T cells in Graves' hyperthyroidism and ophthalmopathy. That paper states: First-round RT-PCR targeting the TCR CDR3 was performed with the HTBI primer set.

The chain uses TRBV7-9 and TRBJ1-2; D perhaps matches TRBD1 (5 bases). This receptor was taken from a woman aged 25 to 39 with Graves disease. Source: peripheral blood mononuclear cells (PBMCs), taken at new diagnosis, from a patient treated with antithyroid drugs. CDR3 DNA sequence: TGTGCCAGCAGCTTAGTGACAGAAGCTAACTATAGCTACACCTTC. Translated, it gives CASSLVTEANYSYTF.